Sequencing of this T cell receptor (beta chain) was carried out in a study of T-cell reconstitution after alpha-beta-depleted transplantation in children. Preparing the TCRbeta library involved the use of unique molecular identifiers. TCRdb re-called the PCR reads with MiXCR, one entry per CDR3 protein. The table records about 170,000 distinct CDR3 sequences, 11% of them present only once. V was pared by 5 bases and J by 4 bases, with 3 bases of the junction left unmatched. This CDR3 comprises 15 residues. This clonotype occurred many times. The origin of this receptor is a boy between 2 and 15 years old with acute myeloid leukemia, due to receive a stem cell transplant. The sample here was PBMCs, taken before TCRalphabeta/CD19-depleted stem cell transplant. This rearrangement joins TRBV12-3 or TRBV12-4 to TRBJ2-2, with 11 bases aligning to TRBD2. The CDR3 DNA sequence: TGTGCCAGCAGTGGGACTAGCGGAGCCACCGGGGAGCTGTTTTTT. This gives the protein CASSGTSGATGELFF.